This T cell receptor beta chain stems from a study of T-cell memory formation after mild COVID-19. General study points: The authors did not confirm SARS-CoV-2 specificity of second-wave clones peaking day 37.

The CDR3 contains 15 residues. Trimming pared 2 bases from V and 1 base from J, leaving 11 bases between. Germline V CDR1 and CDR2: MNHEY, SVGEGT. TCRdb itself ran the 5' RACE reads through MiXCR, one entry per CDR3 protein. Among fewer than 250,000 distinct CDR3 sequences, about 10% were seen once, and the ten largest hold around 3.3%. There are a few counts of this clonotype. Antigen: not known. Source material: PBMCs or a T cell subset sorted from them (not recorded which). This TCR was recovered from a man aged 18 to 29 who had mild COVID-19 (a few samples of this study predate the infection). Cell type and time point are not known. The chain employs TRBV6-2 or TRBV6-3 and TRBJ1-1; no clear D. The CDR3, as DNA: TGTGCCAGCAGTTACGAGGTGTTTCGGAACACTGAAGCTTTCTTT. Translated: CASSYEVFRNTEAFF.